The 2 T cell receptor beta chains given below trace back to one sample, sequenced in a study of control samples from healthy donors and cancer patients (dated by TCRdb to about 2020). The library came from the immunoSEQ multiplex PCR assay. This immuneACCESS table, as held by TCRdb, lists in-frame sequences with V and J called but not all clones. Of the missing ones, under half trace to an unresolved V gene in checked studies; the others have no known cause. The sample table lists around 170,000 clones, around nine tenths of them with a count of one. The ten biggest clones cover over 4% of the sample. Sequenced: blood. Receptor source: a woman aged 30 to 39 in good health.

The chain is built from TRBV2 and TRBJ2-3; maybe TRBD2 (7 bases). CDR1 is SNHLY and CDR2 is FYNNEI in the germline V gene. The V end lost 0 bases, the J end lost 2 bases, and 15 bases lay between the germline ends. The CDR3 totals 17 residues. CDR3 protein: CASSEAGASGPTDTQYF. The DNA of the CDR3 is TGTGCCAGCAGTGAAGCGGGGGCTAGCGGCCCCACAGATACGCAGTATTTT.

The chain uses TRBV10-2 and TRBJ1-1; D ambiguous. The V gene lost 0 bases and the J gene lost 5 bases, with 4 bases spanning the gap. Germline assignment: CDR1 WSHSY and CDR2 SAAADI. The CDR3 extends over 12 amino acids. CDR3 region: CASSESVTEAFF. The CDR3, as DNA: TGCGCCAGCAGTGAGTCCGTGACTGAAGCTTTCTTT.